This T cell receptor (beta chain) was observed in a study of response to subunit inactivated influenza vaccine. Study-wide results and limits: With each seasonal influenza vaccination, the authors suggested, few new T cells are recruited.

A single record per CDR3 protein comes from TCRdb applying MiXCR to the RT-PCR reads. The table records 600,000 to 850,000 distinct CDR3 sequences, around 15% of them present only once. This CDR3 spans 15 amino acids. Germline values: CDR1 LGHDT, CDR2 YNNKEL (reference sequence). Trimming removed 4 bases from V and 15 bases from J; junction bases left unmatched: 10. In this sample, this clonotype turned up many times. The antigen is not known. The receptor comes from a man in his forties or fifties who received an inactivated influenza vaccine. The sample here was PBMCs from blood, taken around two weeks before vaccination. The chain joins TRBV3-1 to TRBJ2-1; 15 bases are shared with TRBD2. Here the CDR3 DNA reads TGTGCCAGCAGCCGAGGACTAGCGGGAGGGCTTCCCCCGTTCTTC. This translates into CASSRGLAGGLPPFF.